This T cell receptor beta chain originates from a study of CD8+CD57+ T cells in acquired aplastic anemia (dated by TCRdb to the late 2010s). General notes on the study: On average, sorted CD4+ and CD8+ cells yielded around 3.4 ug of extracted DNA, with a range of 0.2 to 27.4 ug. CD8+CD57+ expansion was defined as frequency above the mean frequency observed in healthy subjects. Overall study outcomes, separate from this receptor: About 29 CD8+ CDR3 sequences were found to be shared between patients and controls, but these sequences appeared to be highly expressed in patients and within the immunodominant clones of the patients. CD8+ Simpson's diversity did not differ significantly between patients and healthy controls (P=0.060).

Based on the germline V gene, the CDR1 and CDR2 sequences are SGHTA and FQGTGA. V is pared back by 5 bases and J by 2 bases, with 11 bases lying between the germline termini. There are 14 amino acids in the CDR3, from cysteine to phenylalanine inclusive. The only DNA kept is the CDR3, 42 bases in frame from the first base. Profiling of TCR beta VDJ combinations and CDR3 sequences used genomic DNA as the template. An Illumina HiSeq 2000 was the platform used for TCR repertoire sequencing. As for the authors' bioinformatics: Repertoire assessment relied on Simpson's diversity index, CDR3 size and DJ length profiles, and TRBV/TRBJ rearrangement plots. The most abundant DNA sequence in the deep sequencing data was defined as the immunodominant clone. CDR3 amino acid sequences were screened for sharing across subjects and were compared with published repertoires and the VDJdb database. TCRdb reran the public reads through fastp at Q25 and MiXCR, keeping productive beta chains. Duplicate CDR3 protein sequences are folded into a single record with the most common DNA and genes. These V and J calls rely on TCRdb rather than the paper's analysis. For this sample the table gives 200,000 or so distinct CDR3 sequences, of which 65% were detected only once. Around three fifths of the sample lies in the top ten.

As for this clonotype: What antigen it recognizes has not been identified. Within one base of it there is no much larger clone, and no base qualities were kept.

Flow cytometry had shown CD8+CD57+ cell expansion in the patients selected for sequencing. Severe acquired aplastic anemia was diagnosed in all patients according to International Study of Aplastic Anemia and Agranulocytosis and Camitta criteria. At the time blood was sampled, none of the patients had received any therapy. The study deep-sequenced TCR repertoires of sorted CD4+ and CD8+ blood T cells from severe aplastic anemia patients and healthy subjects. Patients were enrolled under clinicaltrials.gov protocols 00001620, 01623167, 00001397, 00071045, 00081523 and 00961064 in the USA. Ficoll-Paque density gradient centrifugation was used to isolate peripheral blood mononuclear cells. Before DNA extraction, CD4+ and CD8+ T cells were sorted by FACS or by magnetic beads.

The sequencing input was sorted CD4+, CD8+, or CD8+CD57+ T cells (not recorded which) from PBMCs. This TCR was sampled from a human donor with aplastic anemia. The V and J genes are TRBV7-3 and TRBJ2-3; a tentative D call is TRBD2 (6 bases match). This receptor has the CDR3 CASSTEGLTDTQYF. The sequenced DNA is TGTGCCAGCAGCACCGAGGGACTCACAGATACGCAGTATTTT.